These 8 T cell receptor beta chains came from one sample sequenced in a study of shared clonotypes between healthy human individuals. Sequencing was performed with immunoSEQ multiplex PCR; in TCRdb, only in-frame clones are kept and a portion is missing. The top ten hold more than 0.3% of the sample, which has around 370,000 clones, approximately 97% seen once. The sequencing sample was made of memory CD8+ T cells sorted from blood. As to subset: CD45RO+ cells pooled with CCR7-negative TemRA cells. The receptor source for this set is a man aged 25 to 45 in good health.

The chain has TRBV2 and TRBJ2-3, with D perhaps matching TRBD2 (6 bases). This CDR3 comprises 14 residues. Germline values: CDR1 SNHLY, CDR2 FYNNEI. Trimming removed 8 bases from V and 0 bases from J, with 12 bases in between. CDR3 residues: CASLAELSTDTQYF. The CDR3 region has the DNA TGTGCCAGCTTAGCGGAACTAAGCACAGATACGCAGTATTTT.

The chain joins TRBV5-6 to TRBJ2-6; TRBD1 agrees at 8 bases. V gave up 4 bases and J gave up 2 bases; unmatched junction bases: 2. Germline CDR1 and CDR2: SGHDT and YYEEEE. This CDR3 comprises 15 residues. Here the CDR3 reads CASSPGGAGANVLTF. CDR3 bases: TGTGCCAGCAGCCCAGGGGGCGCTGGGGCCAACGTCCTGACTTTC. The full variable domain, rest sourced from reference TRBV5-6 and TRBJ2-6, is DAGVTQSPTHLIKTRGQQVTLRCSPKSGHDTVSWYQQALGQGPQFIFQYYEEEERQRGNFPDRFSGHQFPNYSSELNVNALLLGDSALYLCASSPGGAGANVLTFGAGSRLTVL.

This chain joins TRBV4-2 and TRBJ2-5, with 8 bases that match TRBD2. V trimming: 1 base; J trimming: 4 bases; junction bases outside the gene matches: 14. Germline V gives CDR1 LGHNA, CDR2 YNFKEQ. CDR3 length: 18 residues. The CDR3 DNA reads TGTGCCAGCAGCCAAGCGTCTAGCGGGCGCTTGAGAATAGAGACCCAGTACTTC. Its translation: CASSQASSGRLRIETQYF.

The rearrangement uses TRBV5-4 and TRBJ2-3; TRBD1 agrees at 9 bases. Trimming removed 0 bases from V and 1 base from J; junction bases left unmatched: 3. CDR1 and CDR2 from the germline V gene are SGHNT and YYREEE (reference sequence). This CDR3 has 16 residues. This chain's CDR3 is CASSLGDRVGTDTQYF. CDR3 DNA sequence: TGTGCCAGCAGCTTGGGGGACAGGGTCGGCACAGATACGCAGTATTTT. The entire variable domain, with the rest obtained from reference TRBV5-4 and TRBJ2-3, is as follows: ETGVTQSPTHLIKTRGQQVTLRCSSQSGHNTVSWYQQALGQGPQFIFQYYREEENGRGNFPPRFSGLQFPNYSSELNVNALELDDSALYLCASSLGDRVGTDTQYFGPGTRLTVL.

The sample holds a few counts of this clone. The rearrangement uses TRBV5-6 and TRBJ2-2; TRBD1 matches at 7 bases. With 5 bases clipped from V and 5 bases from J, the junction kept 18 bases outside the gene matches. Per germline, CDR1 SGHDT and CDR2 YYEEEE. The CDR3 consists of 18 residues. This CDR3 reads CASSLMGRTGGSTGELFF. The CDR3 nucleotides read TGTGCCAGCAGTCTAATGGGGCGGACAGGCGGAAGTACCGGGGAGCTGTTTTTT.

The chain employs TRBV19 and TRBJ2-2, with D maybe TRBD1 (5 bases). The V gene's germline CDR1 is LNHDA and CDR2 SQIVND (reference sequence). The V end was cut by 4 bases, the J end by 5 bases, with 8 bases between. The CDR3 loop spans 13 amino acids. CDR3 residues: CASSTRTTGELFF. CDR3 nucleotides: TGTGCCAGTAGTACGAGGACAACCGGGGAGCTGTTTTTT.

The rearrangement links TRBV10-3 to TRBJ1-2, with no clear D. CDR3 length: 13 amino acids. CDR1 and CDR2 (germline): ENHRY, SYGVKD. Trimming took off 4 bases at V and 0 bases at J, with 6 bases between the two ends. CDR3 sequence reads: CAISGDANYGYTF. The CDR3, as DNA: TGTGCCATCAGTGGAGATGCTAACTATGGCTACACCTTC.

The chain recombines TRBV4-1 with TRBJ1-5; D is possibly TRBD1 (5 bases). The germline V gene encodes CDR1 MGHRA and CDR2 YSYEKL. Trimming removed 3 bases from V and 3 bases from J, with 12 bases in between. This CDR3 spans 15 amino acids. The CDR3 DNA follows: TGCGCCAGCAGCCAGCACCCAGGGCCCAATCAGCCCCAGCATTTT. The encoded protein is CASSQHPGPNQPQHF.